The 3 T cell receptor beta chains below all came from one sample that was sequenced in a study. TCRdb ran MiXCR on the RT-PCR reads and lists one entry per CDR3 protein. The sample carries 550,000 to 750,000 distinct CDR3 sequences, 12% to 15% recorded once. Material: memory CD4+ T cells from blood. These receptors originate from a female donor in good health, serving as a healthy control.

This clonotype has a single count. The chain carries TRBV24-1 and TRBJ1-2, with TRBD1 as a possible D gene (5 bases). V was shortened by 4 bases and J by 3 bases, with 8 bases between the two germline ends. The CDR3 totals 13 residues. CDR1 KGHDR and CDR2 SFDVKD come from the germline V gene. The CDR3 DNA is TGTGCCACCAGTGAAGGGACGGACTATGGCTACACCTTC. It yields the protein CATSEGTDYGYTF.

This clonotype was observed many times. The CDR3 is CASSLGQVDTGELFF. In DNA, the CDR3 is TGTGCCAGCAGCTTAGGACAGGTCGACACCGGGGAGCTGTTTTTT. The V and J genes are TRBV5-5 and TRBJ2-2; 7 bases match TRBD1. CDR3 length equals 15 residues. V gave up 2 bases and J gave up 3 bases; unmatched junction bases: 4. The germline CDR1 and CDR2 sequences are SGHKS and YYEKEE (reference sequence). The variable domain in full, with the rest retrieved from reference TRBV5-5 and TRBJ2-2, is DAGVTQSPTHLIKTRGQQVTLRCSPISGHKSVSWYQQVLGQGPQFIFQYYEKEERGRGNFPDRFSARQFPNYSSELNVNALLLGDSALYLCASSLGQVDTGELFFGEGSRLTVL.

CDR3 nucleotide sequence: TGCGCCAGCAGCTTACGATCGGGACAGCAGAACACTGAAGCTTTCTTT. Translated: CASSLRSGQQNTEAFF. The chain uses TRBV5-1 and TRBJ1-1, with TRBD1 matching over 7 bases. Germline V gene data show CDR1 as SGHRS and CDR2 as YFSETQ. The V segment lost 2 bases and the J segment 1 base; nucleotides outside the gene matches: 8. CDR3 size: 16 residues.